This T cell receptor beta chain was retrieved from a study of blood T cells in healthy people across ages. The CDR3 runs 15 residues. Germline values: CDR1 MNHEY, CDR2 SMNVEV (reference sequence). Trimming stripped 5 bases from V and 1 base from J, with 15 bases between. A second PCR, run for about 7 to 11 cycles, used a sample-barcoded 5' primer plus a J-beta primer mix. MiXCR, applied by TCRdb to the 5' RACE reads, yields one record per CDR3 protein. The sample holds 650,000 to 950,000 distinct CDR3 sequences, approximately 44% seen once. This clonotype has just a few counts. The receptor comes from a man aged 55 to 70 in good health. V usage is TRBV27 and J usage is TRBJ2-7, with D tentatively TRBD1 or TRBD2 (5 bases each). The sequencing sample was made of blood. CDR3 DNA: TGTGCCAGCAGTGTCTCCGGGGACGGTTCCTACGAGCAGTACTTC. This translates into CASSVSGDGSYEQYF.